This entry lists 13 T cell receptor beta chains sequenced from one sample in a study of spatial heterogeneity in lung cancer. TCRdb redid the calling of the 5' RACE reads with MiXCR, one entry per CDR3 protein. There are roughly 16,000 distinct CDR3 sequences in the sample; less than 7.5% occur only once, and under 7% lies in the top ten. The antigens of these receptors remain unknown. The time point was: sample taken at primary tumor resection. Study-level points and caveats: The study found that expanded intratumoral alpha and beta TCR counts tracked tumor mutation counts.

The sample here was lung tumor tissue, taken at surgery. These receptors came from a male donor with early-stage non-small cell lung cancer.

This clonotype was detected ten times or more. This chain connects TRBV4-2 to TRBJ1-5; 9 nucleotides agree with TRBD1. The V and J ends lost 1 base and 6 bases, in that order; junction bases with no gene match: 7. Germline loops: CDR1 LGHNA, CDR2 YNFKEQ. This CDR3 contains 16 residues. CDR3 residues: CASSQGDREGSQPQHF. The CDR3 DNA follows: TGTGCCAGCAGCCAAGGGGACAGGGAGGGCTCTCAGCCCCAGCATTTT.

This clonotype occurred many times. The V call is TRBV7-2, the J call TRBJ1-2, with D possibly being TRBD1 (5 bases). The germline gives CDR1 SGHTA, CDR2 FQGNSA. This CDR3 region has 13 residues. The V end was cut by 1 base, the J end by 8 bases, with 11 bases between. In nucleotides, the CDR3 is TGTGCCAGCAGCTTAGGGCAGGGCAGGGGCTACACCTTC. Protein: CASSLGQGRGYTF.

The chain links TRBV4-2 to TRBJ2-1, with 10 nucleotides matching TRBD2. With 1 base clipped from V and 5 bases from J, the junction kept 5 bases outside the gene matches. The length of the CDR3 is 16 residues. CDR1 is LGHNA and CDR2 is YNFKEQ in the germline V gene. The CDR3 is CASSQGIAGGDNEQFF. For the CDR3, the DNA is TGTGCCAGCAGCCAAGGAATAGCGGGAGGAGACAATGAGCAGTTCTTC.

Many counts were recorded for this clonotype. The V call is TRBV28, the J call TRBJ1-1, with 7 nucleotides matching TRBD1. The CDR3 covers 19 residues. Germline values: CDR1 MDHEN, CDR2 SYDVKM. The J segment lost 5 bases and the V segment lost 4 bases, leaving 22 bases of the junction unmatched. The CDR3 sequence: CASSSGEPFPQGVGTEAFF. The CDR3, as DNA: TGTGCCAGCAGTTCGGGGGAACCGTTCCCCCAGGGGGTTGGTACTGAAGCTTTCTTT.

At least ten counts were recorded for this clonotype. The chain uses TRBV4-2 and TRBJ2-5; 9 positions match TRBD2. Per germline, CDR1 LGHNA and CDR2 YNFKEQ. The V segment lost 1 base and the J segment 3 bases; nucleotides outside the gene matches: 6. The CDR3 spans 16 residues. CDR3: CASSQVLAGAKETQYF. The CDR3 coding sequence is TGTGCCAGCAGCCAAGTGTTAGCGGGAGCCAAAGAGACCCAGTACTTC.

The chain carries TRBV5-1 and TRBJ1-5; 10 nucleotides align to TRBD1. With V trimmed by 7 bases and J by 3 bases, 7 bases remained unmatched. Germline V gene data show CDR1 as SGHRS and CDR2 as YFSETQ. This CDR3 contains 15 residues. CDR3 DNA: TGCGCCAGCCGTACGGGGACAGGGGACAATCAGCCCCAGCATTTT. It is translated as CASRTGTGDNQPQHF.

Many counts were recorded for this clonotype. V gene TRBV29-1 combines with J gene TRBJ2-1; 7 positions match TRBD1. CDR3 length equals 15 residues. Trimming took 0 bases from V and 4 from J; bases not matched to a gene: 6. From germline, CDR1 is SQVTM and CDR2 ANQGSEA. The CDR3 protein is CSVEDPRTGYNEQFF. The CDR3, as DNA: TGCAGCGTTGAAGATCCGAGGACAGGATACAATGAGCAGTTCTTC.

V gene TRBV6-2 or TRBV6-3 combines with J gene TRBJ2-5; 7 bases are a match to TRBD1. Germline V lookup: CDR1 MNHEY, CDR2 SVGEGT. This CDR3 contains 13 residues. V was pared by 8 bases and J by 3 bases, with 6 bases of the junction left unmatched. The CDR3 spells CASRDSDKETQYF. The CDR3 DNA reads as TGTGCCAGCCGGGACAGCGATAAAGAGACCCAGTACTTC.

On this clonotype itself: A clone one base away is much larger, so this may be a read error. J is TRBJ1-1 and V is TRBV27; a possible D gene is TRBD1 (5 bases). Germline CDR1 reads MNHEY; CDR2 reads SMNVEV (reference sequence). CDR3 length: 14 residues. DNA for the CDR3: TGTGCCTGCAGTCTCAGGGTCGGGTACACTGAAGCTTTCTTT. Translated, it gives CACSLRVGYTEAFF.

The CDR3 DNA sequence: TGCGCCAGCAGCCCAGACAGGACGAGGGAGCAGTACTTC. Translation gives CASSPDRTREQYF. V usage is TRBV5-1 and J usage is TRBJ2-7; a weak D match, TRBD1 (6 bases). The CDR3 loop spans 13 amino acids. V lost 4 bases, J lost 7 bases, and 15 bases lay in between. Germline V CDR1 and CDR2: SGHRS, YFSETQ. Full variable domain (remainder filled in from reference TRBV5-1 and TRBJ2-7): KAGVTQTPRYLIKTRGQQVTLSCSPISGHRSVSWYQQTPGQGLQFLFEYFSETQRNKGNFPGRFSGRQFSNSRSEMNVSTLELGDSALYLCASSPDRTREQYFGPGTRLTVT.

This clonotype was picked up many times. V usage is TRBV4-1 and J usage is TRBJ2-3; maybe TRBD1 (5 bases). The CDR3 contains 16 residues. V lost 0 bases, J lost 0 bases, and 10 bases lay in between. Germline V CDR1 and CDR2: MGHRA, YSYEKL. The chain's CDR3 is CASSQDRVVSTDTQYF. The CDR3 coding sequence is TGCGCCAGCAGCCAAGACAGGGTGGTTAGCACAGATACGCAGTATTTT.

This clonotype has a count of ten or more. The chain carries TRBV11-2 and TRBJ2-7; D ambiguous. V lost 3 bases to trimming and J lost 7 bases, with 7 bases between them. CDR3 size: 11 residues. Germline V gives CDR1 SGHAT, CDR2 FQNNGV. CDR3 in DNA: TGTGCCAGCAGCTTCGGCACAGAGCAGTACTTC. Translation: CASSFGTEQYF.

This clonotype was seen at least ten times. The chain joins TRBV12-3 or TRBV12-4 to TRBJ1-6, with 7 bases aligning to TRBD1. V was clipped by 2 bases and J by 15 bases; unmatched bases: 4. This CDR3 has 12 residues. The CDR3, as DNA: TGTGCCAGCAGTTTAAGTGGACAGGTCCTCCACTTT. Residues: CASSLSGQVLHF.